This entry is about one T cell receptor (beta chain). This entry comes from a study of blood T cell repertoires in COVID-19. Across the whole study: Sites in the United States, Italy and Spain provided acute and convalescent COVID-19 samples.

Trimming left V 5 bases short and J 7 bases short, with 7 bases between. Germline CDR1 is SGHRS and CDR2 is YFSETQ. CDR3 length equals 12 residues. Clones were sequenced by immunoSEQ multiplex PCR, and TCRdb holds only the in-frame ones, with some missing. The sample includes roughly 34,000 clones, 90% of them seen just once. The specimen sequenced was peripheral blood. The sequence derives from a man aged 55 to 70 with active or convalescent COVID-19. The V call is TRBV5-1, the J call TRBJ1-6; D call uncertain. The CDR3 DNA reads as TGCGCCAGCAGGGCCGTAAATTCACCCCTCCACTTT. Its protein product is CASRAVNSPLHF. The full variable domain, rest sourced from reference TRBV5-1 and TRBJ1-6, is KAGVTQTPRYLIKTRGQQVTLSCSPISGHRSVSWYQQTPGQGLQFLFEYFSETQRNKGNFPGRFSGRQFSNSRSEMNVSTLELGDSALYLCASRAVNSPLHFGNGTRLTVT.